This TCR beta chain came from a study of shared clonotypes between healthy human individuals. Study-level information: Each donor's CD8 memory used one plate, CD8 naive two, each CD4 subset three.

The germline V gene encodes CDR1 SEHNR and CDR2 FQNEAQ (reference sequence). The CDR3 spans 12 residues. V lost 0 bases to trimming and J lost 9 bases, with 6 bases between them. A note on this clone: Its antigen is unknown.

Whole-study results and caveats: Non-shared clonotypes showed lower generation probabilities than clonotypes common to all four donors.

Here immunoSEQ multiplex PCR was the method, and the copy in TCRdb shows in-frame clones only, minus some. The repertoire holds some 690,000 clones, with around 90% as singletons. The rearrangement links TRBV7-9 to TRBJ2-1; D is uncertain. The receptor's source is a man aged 18 to 29 in good health. Some clones in this sample may be carry-over from other donors' samples. The sample was memory CD8+ T cells from PBMCs. Documented subset: CD45RO+ cells pooled with CCR7-negative TemRA cells. The CDR3 here is CASSLARAEQFF. DNA for the CDR3: TGTGCCAGCAGCTTAGCCCGGGCTGAGCAGTTCTTC.